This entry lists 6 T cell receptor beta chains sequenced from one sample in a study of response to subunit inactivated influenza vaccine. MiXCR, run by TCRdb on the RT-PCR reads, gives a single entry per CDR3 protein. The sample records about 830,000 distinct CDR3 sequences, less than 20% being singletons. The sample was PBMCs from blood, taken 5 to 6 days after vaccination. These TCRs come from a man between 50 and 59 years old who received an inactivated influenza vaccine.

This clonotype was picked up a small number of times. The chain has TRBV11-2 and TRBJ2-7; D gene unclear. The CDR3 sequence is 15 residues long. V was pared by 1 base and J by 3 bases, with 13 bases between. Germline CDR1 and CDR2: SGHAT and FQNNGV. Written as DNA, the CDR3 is TGTGCCAGCAGCTTAGGATTAGGGAAAGTCTACGAGCAGTACTTC. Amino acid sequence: CASSLGLGKVYEQYF.

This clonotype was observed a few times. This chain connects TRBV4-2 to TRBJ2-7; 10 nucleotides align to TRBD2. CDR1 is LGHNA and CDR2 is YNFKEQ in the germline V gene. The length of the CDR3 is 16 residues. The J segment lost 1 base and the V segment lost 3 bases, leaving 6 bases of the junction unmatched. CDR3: CASSQETSGLSYEQYF. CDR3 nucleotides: TGTGCCAGCAGCCAGGAGACTAGCGGGCTTTCCTACGAGCAGTACTTC.

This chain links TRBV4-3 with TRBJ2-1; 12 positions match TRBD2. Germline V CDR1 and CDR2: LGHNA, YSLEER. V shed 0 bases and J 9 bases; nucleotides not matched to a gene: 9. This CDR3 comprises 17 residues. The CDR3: CASSQDVGLAGLGEQFF. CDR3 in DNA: TGCGCCAGCAGCCAAGATGTCGGACTAGCGGGGTTGGGTGAGCAGTTCTTC.

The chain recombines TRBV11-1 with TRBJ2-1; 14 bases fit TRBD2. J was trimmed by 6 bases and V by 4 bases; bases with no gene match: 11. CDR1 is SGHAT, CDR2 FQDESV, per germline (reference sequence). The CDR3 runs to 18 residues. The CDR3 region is CASSSDGTSGRTPNEQFF. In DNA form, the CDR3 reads TGTGCCAGCAGCTCGGACGGGACTAGCGGGAGAACGCCCAATGAGCAGTTCTTC.

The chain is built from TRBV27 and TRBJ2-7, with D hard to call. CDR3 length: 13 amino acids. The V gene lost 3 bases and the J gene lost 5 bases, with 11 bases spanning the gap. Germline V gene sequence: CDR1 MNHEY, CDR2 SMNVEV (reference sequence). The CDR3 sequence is CASSFAGWDEQYF. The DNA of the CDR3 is TGTGCCAGCAGTTTTGCAGGCTGGGACGAGCAGTACTTC.

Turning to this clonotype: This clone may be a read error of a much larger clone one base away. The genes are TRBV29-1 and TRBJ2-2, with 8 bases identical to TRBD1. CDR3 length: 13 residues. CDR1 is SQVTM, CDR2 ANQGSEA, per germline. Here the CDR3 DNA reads TGCAGCGTGACAGGGGTTGGCACCGGGGGGCTGTTTTTT. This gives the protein CSVTGVGTGGLFF.